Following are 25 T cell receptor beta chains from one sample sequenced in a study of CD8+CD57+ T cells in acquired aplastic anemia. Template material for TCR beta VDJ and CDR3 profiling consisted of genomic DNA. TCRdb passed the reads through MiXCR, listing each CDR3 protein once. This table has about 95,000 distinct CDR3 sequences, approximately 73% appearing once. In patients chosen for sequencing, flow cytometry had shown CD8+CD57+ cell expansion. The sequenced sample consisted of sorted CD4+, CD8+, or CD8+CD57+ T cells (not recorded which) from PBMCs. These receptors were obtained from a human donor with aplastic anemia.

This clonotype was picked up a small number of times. Here the CDR3 DNA reads TGTGCCATCAGTGATAAGGGGGTGGGCACAGATACGCAGTATTTT. This encodes CAISDKGVGTDTQYF. This rearrangement joins TRBV10-3 to TRBJ2-3; D perhaps matches TRBD1 (6 bases). This CDR3 is built from 15 residues. The germline V and J ends were trimmed by 3 bases and 1 base, with 11 bases remaining between them. CDR1 is ENHRY, CDR2 SYGVKD, per germline.

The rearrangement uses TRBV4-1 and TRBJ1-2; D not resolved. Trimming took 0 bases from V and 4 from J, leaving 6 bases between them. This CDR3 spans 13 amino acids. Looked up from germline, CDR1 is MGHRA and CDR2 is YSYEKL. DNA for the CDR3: TGCGCCAGCAGCCAAGATGGCACCTATGGCTACACCTTC. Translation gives CASSQDGTYGYTF.

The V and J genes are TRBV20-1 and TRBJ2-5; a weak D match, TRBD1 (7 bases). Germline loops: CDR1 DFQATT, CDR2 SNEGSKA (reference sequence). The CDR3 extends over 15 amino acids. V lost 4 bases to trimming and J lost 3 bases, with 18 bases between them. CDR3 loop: CSATSGETGKETQYF. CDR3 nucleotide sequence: TGCAGTGCTACCTCGGGGGAGACAGGGAAAGAGACCCAGTACTTC.

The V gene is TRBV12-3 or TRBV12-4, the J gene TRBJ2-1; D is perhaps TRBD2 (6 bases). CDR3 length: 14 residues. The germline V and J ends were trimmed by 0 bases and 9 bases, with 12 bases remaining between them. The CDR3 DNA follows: TGTGCCAGCAGTTTAGCCGGGGGAAACAGTGAGCAGTTCTTC. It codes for CASSLAGGNSEQFF.

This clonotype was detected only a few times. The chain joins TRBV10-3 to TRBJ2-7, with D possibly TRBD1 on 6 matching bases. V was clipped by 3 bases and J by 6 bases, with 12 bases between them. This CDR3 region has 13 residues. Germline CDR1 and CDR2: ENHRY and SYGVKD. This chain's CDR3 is CAISDRGSVEQYF. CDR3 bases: TGTGCCATCAGTGACAGGGGCAGCGTCGAGCAGTACTTC.

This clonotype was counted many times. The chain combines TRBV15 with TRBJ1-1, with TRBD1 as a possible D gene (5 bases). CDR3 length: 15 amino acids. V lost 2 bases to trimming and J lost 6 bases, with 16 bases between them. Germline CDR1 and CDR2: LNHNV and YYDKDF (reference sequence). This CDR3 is CATSRPGAVQAEAFF. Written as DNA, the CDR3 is TGTGCCACCAGCAGACCTGGGGCCGTTCAGGCTGAAGCTTTCTTT. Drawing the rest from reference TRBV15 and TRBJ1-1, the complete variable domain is DAMVIQNPRYQVTQFGKPVTLSCSQTLNHNVMYWYQQKSSQAPKLLFHYYDKDFNNEADTPDNFQSRRPNTSFCFLDIRSPGLGDTAMYLCATSRPGAVQAEAFFGQGTRLTVV.

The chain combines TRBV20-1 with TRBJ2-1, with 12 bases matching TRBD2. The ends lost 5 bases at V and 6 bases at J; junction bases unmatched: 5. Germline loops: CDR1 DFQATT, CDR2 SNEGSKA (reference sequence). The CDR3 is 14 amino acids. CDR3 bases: TGCAGTGCTCGCGGACTAGCGGGAACCAATGAGCAGTTCTTC. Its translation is CSARGLAGTNEQFF.

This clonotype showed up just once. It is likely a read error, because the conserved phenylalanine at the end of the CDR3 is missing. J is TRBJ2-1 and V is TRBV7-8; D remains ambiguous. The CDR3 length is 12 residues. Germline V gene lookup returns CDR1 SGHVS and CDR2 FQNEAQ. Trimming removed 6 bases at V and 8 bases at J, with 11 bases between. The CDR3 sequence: CASSLSWDEQFS. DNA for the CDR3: TGTGCCAGCAGTCTTAGCTGGGATGAGCAGTTCTCC.

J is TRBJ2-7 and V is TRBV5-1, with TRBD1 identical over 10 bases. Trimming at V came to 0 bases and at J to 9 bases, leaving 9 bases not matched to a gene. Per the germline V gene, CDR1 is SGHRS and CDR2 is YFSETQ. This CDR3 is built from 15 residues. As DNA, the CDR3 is TGCGCCAGCAGCTTGGCCAACGACAGGGGGCAAGTGCAGTACTTC. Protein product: CASSLANDRGQVQYF.

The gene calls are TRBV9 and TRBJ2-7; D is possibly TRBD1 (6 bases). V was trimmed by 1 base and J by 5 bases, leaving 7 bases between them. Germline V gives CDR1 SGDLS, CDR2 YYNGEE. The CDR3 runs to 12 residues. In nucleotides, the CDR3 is TGTGCCAGCAGCGTATCAGGGGACGAGCAGTACTTC. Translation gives CASSVSGDEQYF.

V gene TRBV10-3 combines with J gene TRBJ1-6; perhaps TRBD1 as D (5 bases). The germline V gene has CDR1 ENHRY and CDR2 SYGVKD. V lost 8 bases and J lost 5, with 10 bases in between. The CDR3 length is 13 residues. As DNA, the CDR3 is TGTGCCATCGGCGGCAGGGATAATTCACCCCTCCACTTT. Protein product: CAIGGRDNSPLHF.

Written as DNA, the CDR3 is TGTGCCACCAGCAGAGATAATCTGGGGGAGCCCCAGCATTTT. Translating gives CATSRDNLGEPQHF. The chain combines TRBV15 with TRBJ1-5; D possibly corresponds to TRBD1 (5 bases). The CDR3 sequence is 14 residues long. Germline V gene data show CDR1 as LNHNV and CDR2 as YYDKDF (reference sequence). V shed 0 bases and J shed 8 bases, with 11 bases lying between them. The entire variable domain, with the rest obtained from reference TRBV15 and TRBJ1-5, is as follows: DAMVIQNPRYQVTQFGKPVTLSCSQTLNHNVMYWYQQKSSQAPKLLFHYYDKDFNNEADTPDNFQSRRPNTSFCFLDIRSPGLGDTAMYLCATSRDNLGEPQHFGDGTRLSIL.

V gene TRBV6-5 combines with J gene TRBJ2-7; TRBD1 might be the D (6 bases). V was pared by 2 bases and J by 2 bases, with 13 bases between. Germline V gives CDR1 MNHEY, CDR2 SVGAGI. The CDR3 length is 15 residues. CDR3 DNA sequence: TGTGCCAGCAGTTACCCGACAGGTATAGCCTACGAGCAGTACTTC. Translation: CASSYPTGIAYEQYF.

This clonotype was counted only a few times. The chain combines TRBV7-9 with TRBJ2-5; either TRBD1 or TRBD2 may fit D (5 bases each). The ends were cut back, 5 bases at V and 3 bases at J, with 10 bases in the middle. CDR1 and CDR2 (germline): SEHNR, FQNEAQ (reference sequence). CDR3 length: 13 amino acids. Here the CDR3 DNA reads TGTGCCAGCAGCCCGGGACGGGAAGAGACCCAGTACTTC. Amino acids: CASSPGREETQYF.

CDR3 region: CASSARDGGYTF. In nucleotides, the CDR3 is TGTGCCAGCAGTGCCAGGGACGGTGGCTACACCTTC. The chain links TRBV2 to TRBJ1-2, with D perhaps TRBD1 (5 bases). This CDR3 is 12 amino acids long. V lost 4 bases and J 7 bases, leaving 10 bases between the germline ends. Looked up from germline, CDR1 is SNHLY and CDR2 is FYNNEI.

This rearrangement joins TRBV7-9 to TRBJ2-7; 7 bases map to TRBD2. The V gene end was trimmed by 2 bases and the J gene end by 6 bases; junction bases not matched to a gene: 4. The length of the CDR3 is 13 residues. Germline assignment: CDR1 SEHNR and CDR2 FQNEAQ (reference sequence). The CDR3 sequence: CASSLTGGGEQYF. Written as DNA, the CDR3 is TGTGCCAGCAGCTTAACTGGGGGGGGCGAGCAGTACTTC.

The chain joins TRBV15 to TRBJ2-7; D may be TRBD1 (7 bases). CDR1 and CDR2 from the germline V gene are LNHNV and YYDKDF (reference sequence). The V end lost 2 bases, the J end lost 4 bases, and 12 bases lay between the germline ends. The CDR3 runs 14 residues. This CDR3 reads CATSRPQGGYEQYF. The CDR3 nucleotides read TGTGCCACCAGCAGACCCCAGGGGGGATACGAGCAGTACTTC.

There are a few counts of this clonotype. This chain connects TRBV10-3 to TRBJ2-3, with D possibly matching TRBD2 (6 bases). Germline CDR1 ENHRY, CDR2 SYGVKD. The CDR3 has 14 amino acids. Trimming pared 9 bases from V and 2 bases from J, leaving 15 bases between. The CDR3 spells CAIRDGGDTDTQYF. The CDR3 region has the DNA TGTGCCATTCGAGACGGCGGGGACACAGATACGCAGTATTTT.

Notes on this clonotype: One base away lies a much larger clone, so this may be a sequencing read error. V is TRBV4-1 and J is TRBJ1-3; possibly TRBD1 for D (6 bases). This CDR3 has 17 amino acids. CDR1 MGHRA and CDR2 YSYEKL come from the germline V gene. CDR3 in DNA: TGCGCCAGCAGCGTAATACCAACAGGGCTCTCTGGAATCACCATATATTTT. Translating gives CASSVIPTGLSGITIYF.

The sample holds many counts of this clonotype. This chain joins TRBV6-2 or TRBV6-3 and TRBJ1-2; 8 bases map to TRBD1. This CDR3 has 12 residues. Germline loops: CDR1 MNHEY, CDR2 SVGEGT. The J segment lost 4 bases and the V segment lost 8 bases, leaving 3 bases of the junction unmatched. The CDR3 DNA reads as TGTGCCAGCTGGACAGGGTCCTATGGCTACACCTTC. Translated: CASWTGSYGYTF.

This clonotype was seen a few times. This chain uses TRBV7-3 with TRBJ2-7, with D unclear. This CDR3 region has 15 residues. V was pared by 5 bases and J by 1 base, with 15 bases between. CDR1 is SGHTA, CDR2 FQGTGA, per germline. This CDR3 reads CASSIGVGSSYEQYF. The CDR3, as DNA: TGTGCCAGCAGCATAGGCGTGGGCAGTTCCTACGAGCAGTACTTC.

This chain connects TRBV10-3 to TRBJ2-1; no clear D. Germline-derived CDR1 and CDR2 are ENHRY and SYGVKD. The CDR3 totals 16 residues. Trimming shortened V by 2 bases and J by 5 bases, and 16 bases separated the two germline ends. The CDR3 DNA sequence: TGTGCCATCAGTGAGAGAATGGACGGCCCAGACAATGAGCAGTTCTTC. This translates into CAISERMDGPDNEQFF.

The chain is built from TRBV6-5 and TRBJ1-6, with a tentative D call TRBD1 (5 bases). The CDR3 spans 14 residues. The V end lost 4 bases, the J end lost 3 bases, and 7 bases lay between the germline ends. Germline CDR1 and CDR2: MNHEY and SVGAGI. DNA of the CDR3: TGTGCCAGCAGTTTACAGGACTATAATTCACCCCTCCACTTT. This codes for CASSLQDYNSPLHF.

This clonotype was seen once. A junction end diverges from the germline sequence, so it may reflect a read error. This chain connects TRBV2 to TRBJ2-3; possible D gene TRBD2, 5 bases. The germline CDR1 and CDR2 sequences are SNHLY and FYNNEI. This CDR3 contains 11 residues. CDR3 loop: CASGPTDTQYF. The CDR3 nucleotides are TGCGCCAGCGGACCCACAGATACGCAGTATTTT.

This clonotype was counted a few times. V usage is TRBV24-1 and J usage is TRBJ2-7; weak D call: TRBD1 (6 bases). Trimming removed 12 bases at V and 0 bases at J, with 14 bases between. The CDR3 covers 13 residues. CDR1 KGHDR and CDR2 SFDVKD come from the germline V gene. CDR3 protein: CAVGRGNSYEQYF. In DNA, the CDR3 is TGTGCCGTGGGAAGGGGGAACTCCTACGAGCAGTACTTC.